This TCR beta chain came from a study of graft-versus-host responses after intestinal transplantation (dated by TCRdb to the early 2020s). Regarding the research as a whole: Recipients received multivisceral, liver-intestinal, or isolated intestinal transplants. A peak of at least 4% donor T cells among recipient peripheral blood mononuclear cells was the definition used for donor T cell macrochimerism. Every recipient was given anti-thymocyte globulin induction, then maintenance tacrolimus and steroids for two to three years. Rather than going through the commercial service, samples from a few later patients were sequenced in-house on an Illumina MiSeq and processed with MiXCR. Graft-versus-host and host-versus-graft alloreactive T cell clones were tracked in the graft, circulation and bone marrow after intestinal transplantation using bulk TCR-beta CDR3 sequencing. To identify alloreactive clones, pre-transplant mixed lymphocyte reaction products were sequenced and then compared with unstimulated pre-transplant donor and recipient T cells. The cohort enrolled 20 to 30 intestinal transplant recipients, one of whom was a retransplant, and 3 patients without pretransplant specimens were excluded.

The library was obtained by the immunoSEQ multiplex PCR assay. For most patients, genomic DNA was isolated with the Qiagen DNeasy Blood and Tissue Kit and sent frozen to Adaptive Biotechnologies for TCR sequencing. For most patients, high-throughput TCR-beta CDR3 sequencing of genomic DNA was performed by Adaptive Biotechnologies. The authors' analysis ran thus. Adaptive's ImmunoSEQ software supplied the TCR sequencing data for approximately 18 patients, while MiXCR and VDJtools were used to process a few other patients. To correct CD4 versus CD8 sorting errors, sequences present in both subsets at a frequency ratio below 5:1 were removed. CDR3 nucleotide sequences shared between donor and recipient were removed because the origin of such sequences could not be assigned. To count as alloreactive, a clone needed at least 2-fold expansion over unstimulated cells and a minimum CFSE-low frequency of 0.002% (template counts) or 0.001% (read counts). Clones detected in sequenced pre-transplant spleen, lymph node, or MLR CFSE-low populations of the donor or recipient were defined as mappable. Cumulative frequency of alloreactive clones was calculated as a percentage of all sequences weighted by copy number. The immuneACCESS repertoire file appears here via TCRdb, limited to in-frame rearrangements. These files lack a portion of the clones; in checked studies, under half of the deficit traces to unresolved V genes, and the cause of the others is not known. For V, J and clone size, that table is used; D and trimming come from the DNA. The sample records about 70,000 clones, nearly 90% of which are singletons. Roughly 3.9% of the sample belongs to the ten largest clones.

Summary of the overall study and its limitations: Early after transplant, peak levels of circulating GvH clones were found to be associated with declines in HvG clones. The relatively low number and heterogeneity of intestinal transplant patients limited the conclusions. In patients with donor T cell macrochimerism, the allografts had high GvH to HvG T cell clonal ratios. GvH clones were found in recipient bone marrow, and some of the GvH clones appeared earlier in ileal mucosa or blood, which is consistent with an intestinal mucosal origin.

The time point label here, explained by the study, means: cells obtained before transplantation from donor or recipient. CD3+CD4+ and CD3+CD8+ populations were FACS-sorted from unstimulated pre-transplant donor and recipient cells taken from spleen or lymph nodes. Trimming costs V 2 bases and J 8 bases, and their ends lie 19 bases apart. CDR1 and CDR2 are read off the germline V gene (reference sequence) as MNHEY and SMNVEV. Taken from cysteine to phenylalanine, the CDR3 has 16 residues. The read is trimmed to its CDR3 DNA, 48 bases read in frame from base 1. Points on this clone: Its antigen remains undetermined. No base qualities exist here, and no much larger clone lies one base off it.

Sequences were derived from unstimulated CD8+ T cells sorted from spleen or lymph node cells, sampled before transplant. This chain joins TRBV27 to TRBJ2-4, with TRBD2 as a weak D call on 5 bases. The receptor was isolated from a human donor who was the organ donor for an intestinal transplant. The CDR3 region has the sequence CASSLTSEEAVYIQYF. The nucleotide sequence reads TGTGCCAGCAGTTTAACCTCTGAGGAGGCTGTATACATTCAGTACTTC.